This T cell receptor (beta chain) emerged from a study of T cell clonotyping in hematopoietic cell transplantation. J gave up 1 base and V 5 bases, and 12 bases lay outside the gene matches. The CDR3 extends over 17 amino acids. Per germline, CDR1 GTSNPN and CDR2 SVGIG (reference sequence). This sample's time point: recipient sample about 28 days before transplant, after cytoreduction. Here immunoSEQ multiplex PCR was the method, and the copy in TCRdb shows in-frame clones only, minus some. Among approximately 80,000 clones listed, roughly 95% were seen once. The genes are TRBV30 and TRBJ1-1; 11 bases match TRBD1. The sequencing used peripheral blood mononuclear cells, collected before stem cell transplant. The receptor comes from a woman aged 45-65 years with acute myeloid leukemia. Some clones in this sample may be carry-over from other donors' samples. CDR3 residues: CAWATGTGGRGNTEAFF. The CDR3 nucleotides read TGTGCCTGGGCAACCGGGACAGGGGGACGTGGGAACACTGAAGCTTTCTTT.